This TCR beta chain is from a study of shared clonotypes between healthy human individuals. Study observations and caveats: Between a few donors, naive CD4 clonotypes were shared at a level of about 5%.

Profiling relied on immunoSEQ multiplex PCR, and the TCRdb table lists in-frame clones only, not all of them. The sample shows around 2,100,000 clones, about 94% of them seen only once. In regard to this clone: Its target is unknown. Distinct nucleotide sequences in the sample also encode this CDR3.

The naive CD8 fraction comprised CD45RO-negative cells positively selected for CCR7 and excluded terminally differentiated effector memory CD45RA+ cells. HIV-negative, healthy adults without recent acute infections or vaccinations were the donors. Every contributor of samples was a Caucasian grown-up residing in Nashville, Tennessee. The CDR3 is made up of 12 amino acids. V was cut by 3 bases and J by 3 bases, with 6 bases left in between. CDR1 SNHLY and CDR2 FYNNEI come from the germline V gene. The chain carries TRBV2 and TRBJ2-7, with D uncertain. What was sequenced was naive CD8+ T cells sorted from blood. The source of this sequence is a man between 18 and 29 years old in good health. CDR3 nucleotides: TGTGCCAGCAGTGAGCTCGGCTACGAGCAGTACTTC. It encodes CASSELGYEQYF.